The clone carrying this T cell receptor (beta chain) was seen at least ten times. From RNA transcripts, TCR beta CDR3 regions were amplified. First-round RT-PCR of the TCR CDR3 relied on the HTBI primer set. TCRdb redid the calling of the multiplex PCR reads with MiXCR, one entry per CDR3 protein. The table includes under 350,000 distinct CDR3 sequences, less than 15% detected once. These data originate in a study of T cells in Graves' hyperthyroidism and ophthalmopathy. V lost 8 bases and J 0 bases, leaving 5 bases between the germline ends. The germline gives CDR1 MNHEY, CDR2 SMNVEV (reference sequence). There are 12 residues in the CDR3.

The sequence came from a woman aged 25 to 39 with Graves' hyperthyroidism that later progressed to Graves' ophthalmopathy. Sequencing used blood. The V gene is TRBV27, the J gene TRBJ2-1; TRBD2 is a possible D gene (5 bases). The CDR3 bases are TGTGCCAGCGGGAGCTCCTACAATGAGCAGTTCTTC. It is translated as CASGSSYNEQFF.